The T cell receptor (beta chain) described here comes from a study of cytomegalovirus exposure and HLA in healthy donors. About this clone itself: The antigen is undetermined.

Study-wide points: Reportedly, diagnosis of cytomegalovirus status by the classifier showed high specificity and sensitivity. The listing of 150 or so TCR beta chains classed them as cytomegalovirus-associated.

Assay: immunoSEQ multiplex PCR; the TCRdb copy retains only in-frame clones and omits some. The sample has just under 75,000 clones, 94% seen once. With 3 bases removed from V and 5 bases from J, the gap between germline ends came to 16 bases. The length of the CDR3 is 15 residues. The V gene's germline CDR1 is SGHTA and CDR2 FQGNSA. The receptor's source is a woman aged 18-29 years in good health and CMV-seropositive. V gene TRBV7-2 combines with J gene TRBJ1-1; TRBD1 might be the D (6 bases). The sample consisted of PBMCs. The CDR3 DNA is TGTGCCAGCAGCTTCGTAAACAGGGATAGAACTGAAGCTTTCTTT. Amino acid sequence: CASSFVNRDRTEAFF.